These 20 T cell receptor beta chains were sequenced from one sample in a study of cytomegalovirus exposure and HLA in healthy donors. The study ran its PCR with 60 Vbeta and 13 Jbeta primers. Sequencing was performed with immunoSEQ multiplex PCR; in TCRdb, only in-frame clones are kept and a portion is missing. This table holds approximately 140,000 clones, roughly 80% found once. Sequencing was performed on PBMCs. These receptors came from a man aged 35-49 years in good health and CMV-seropositive.

DNA of the CDR3: TGTGCCAGCAGCTTATCCGCCGACAGGGTTCGGATTCTCTCTGAAGCTTTCTTT. It is translated as CASSLSADRVRILSEAFF. The genes are TRBV7-9 and TRBJ1-1, with 7 nucleotides matching TRBD1. CDR3 length: 18 amino acids. CDR1 and CDR2 from the germline V gene are SEHNR and FQNEAQ (reference sequence). Trimming took 2 bases from V and 6 from J; bases not matched to a gene: 18.

This clone was seen once. The genes are TRBV7-7 and TRBJ2-1; the D is unclear. Trimming shortened V by 1 base and J by 6 bases, and 7 bases separated the two germline ends. The CDR3 runs 13 residues. Germline CDR1 is SSHAT and CDR2 is FNYEAQ (reference sequence). The CDR3 reads CASSLGLSNEQFF. The CDR3 nucleotides read TGTGCCAGCAGCTTAGGACTCTCCAATGAGCAGTTCTTC.

The V call is TRBV7-9, the J call TRBJ2-3; TRBD2 might be the D (5 bases). Per germline, CDR1 SEHNR and CDR2 FQNEAQ (reference sequence). The ends were cut back, 5 bases at V and 7 bases at J, with 31 bases in the middle. The CDR3 covers 19 residues. The chain's CDR3 is CASSPLAATILSSPYTQYF. DNA for the CDR3: TGTGCCAGCAGCCCCCTAGCAGCAACTATCCTATCCTCTCCTTATACGCAGTATTTT. Drawing the rest from reference TRBV7-9 and TRBJ2-3, the complete variable domain is DTGVSQNPRHKITKRGQNVTFRCDPISEHNRLYWYRQTLGQGPEFLTYFQNEAQLEKSRLLSDRFSAERPKGSFSTLEIQRTEQGDSAMYLCASSPLAATILSSPYTQYFGPGTRLTVL.

The rearrangement links TRBV6-5 to TRBJ2-7; perhaps TRBD1 as D (6 bases). From germline, CDR1 is MNHEY and CDR2 SVGAGI. The V and J ends lost 1 base and 4 bases respectively, with 11 bases between them. This CDR3 has 14 amino acids. This CDR3 reads CASSYFGTGYEQYF. The CDR3 nucleotides read TGTGCCAGCAGTTACTTCGGAACAGGGTACGAGCAGTACTTC.

CDR3 sequence reads: CASSPGYEQFF. The CDR3 coding sequence is TGTGCCAGCAGCCCGGGTTATGAGCAGTTCTTC. This chain connects TRBV7-2 to TRBJ2-1, with unresolved D. CDR3 length: 11 amino acids. V was shortened by 5 bases and J by 8 bases, with 7 bases between the two germline ends. Per germline, CDR1 SGHTA and CDR2 FQGNSA.

V gene TRBV6-1 combines with J gene TRBJ2-1; 7 nucleotides align to TRBD1. The CDR3 extends over 14 amino acids. J lost 6 bases, V lost 8 bases, and 10 bases had no gene match. Looked up from germline, CDR1 is MNHNS and CDR2 is SASEGT. CDR3: CASGGQILGNEQFF. CDR3 in DNA: TGTGCCAGCGGGGGACAGATCTTAGGCAATGAGCAGTTCTTC.

The gene calls are TRBV28 and TRBJ2-7; TRBD2 aligns across 12 bases. This CDR3 comprises 15 residues. CDR1 MDHEN and CDR2 SYDVKM come from the germline V gene. Trimming at V came to 6 bases and at J to 5 bases, leaving 8 bases not matched to a gene. For the CDR3, the DNA is TGTGCCAGCAGCAGTCTAGCGGGAGGGCCTGACGAGCAGTACTTC. Its protein is CASSSLAGGPDEQYF.

Comments on this clone: A read error may account for a junction end that differs from germline. The chain uses TRBV7-9 and TRBJ2-2, with D unclear. Germline loops: CDR1 SEHNR, CDR2 FQNEAQ (reference sequence). The CDR3 sequence is 16 residues long. This CDR3 is CSSSNQYRMGPGELFF. CDR3 nucleotide sequence: TGTTCCAGCAGCAACCAATATCGGATGGGCCCTGGGGAGCTGTTTTTT. The full variable domain, with the rest looked up from reference TRBV7-9 and TRBJ2-2, is DTGVSQNPRHKITKRGQNVTFRCDPISEHNRLYWYRQTLGQGPEFLTYFQNEAQLEKSRLLSDRFSAERPKGSFSTLEIQRTEQGDSAMYLCSSSNQYRMGPGELFFGEGSRLTVL.

The rearrangement links TRBV9 to TRBJ2-1; 11 nucleotides align to TRBD2. Germline V lookup: CDR1 SGDLS, CDR2 YYNGEE. The CDR3 length is 15 residues. The ends lost 3 bases at V and 7 bases at J; junction bases unmatched: 6. CDR3 DNA sequence: TGTGCCAGCAGCGAACGACTAGCGGGACTGAATGAGCAGTTCTTC. This translates into CASSERLAGLNEQFF.

The chain uses TRBV7-6 and TRBJ1-3; the D is unclear. The germline V and J ends were trimmed by 0 bases and 3 bases, with 12 bases remaining between them. Germline V CDR1 and CDR2: SGHVS, FNYEAQ. The CDR3 sequence is 16 residues long. The CDR3 nucleotides are TGTGCCAGCAGCTTAGCGGTCCCGAGGGTTGGAAACACCATATATTTT. Translation: CASSLAVPRVGNTIYF. The full variable domain, in which reference TRBV7-6 and TRBJ1-3 provide the parts outside the CDR3, is GAGVSQSPRYKVTKRGQDVALRCDPISGHVSLYWYRQALGQGPEFLTYFNYEAQQDKSGLPNDRFSAERPEGSISTLTIQRTEQRDSAMYRCASSLAVPRVGNTIYFGEGSWLTVV.

This clone has a single count. The DNA for the CDR3 is TGTGCCAGCAGCCAGGCCCTCAGGGCGCAAGGCTACACCTTC. This sequence encodes CASSQALRAQGYTF. The genes are TRBV7-2 and TRBJ1-2; weak D call: TRBD1 (5 bases). V lost 5 bases to trimming and J lost 8 bases, with 18 bases between them. Germline V gives CDR1 SGHTA, CDR2 FQGNSA. The CDR3 is 14 amino acids.

This rearrangement joins TRBV11-2 to TRBJ2-1; 14 bases are shared with TRBD2. The ends lost 2 bases at V and 6 bases at J; junction bases unmatched: 6. The CDR3 spans 17 residues. CDR1 is SGHAT, CDR2 FQNNGV, per germline. CDR3 in amino acids: CASSLMTGLAGVNEQFF. The CDR3 nucleotides read TGTGCCAGCAGCTTAATGACGGGACTAGCGGGGGTCAATGAGCAGTTCTTC.

The chain joins TRBV27 to TRBJ2-2; D is uncertain. Trimming removed 4 bases at V and 7 bases at J, with 7 bases between. Looked up from germline, CDR1 is MNHEY and CDR2 is SMNVEV (reference sequence). The CDR3 runs 12 residues. The CDR3 bases are TGTGCCAGCAGTTGGTTCGGCGGGGAGCTGTTTTTT. This sequence encodes CASSWFGGELFF.

The rearrangement uses TRBV2 and TRBJ2-2; D might be TRBD2 (5 bases). Deletions cut 8 bases from V and 6 bases from J, with 10 bases between. This CDR3 has 12 residues. CDR1 is SNHLY and CDR2 is FYNNEI in the germline V gene. The CDR3 reads CASGAVPGELFF. CDR3 nucleotide sequence: TGTGCCAGCGGAGCGGTACCCGGGGAGCTGTTTTTT.

V and J are TRBV2 and TRBJ2-7; TRBD2 aligns across 12 bases. J was trimmed by 5 bases and V by 7 bases; bases with no gene match: 12. The germline V gene has CDR1 SNHLY and CDR2 FYNNEI. The CDR3 has 16 residues. The CDR3 loop is CASNILTSGRPHEQYF. The CDR3 region has the DNA TGTGCCAGCAACATCCTTACTAGCGGGAGGCCCCACGAGCAGTACTTC.

V gene TRBV7-6 combines with J gene TRBJ2-1, with 7 positions matching TRBD1. The CDR3 has 14 residues. From germline, CDR1 is SGHVS and CDR2 FNYEAQ. The junction had 10 bases not matched to a gene; V was cut back by 6 bases and J by 8 bases. The CDR3 here is CASSAGGLWYEQFF. In DNA, the CDR3 is TGTGCCAGCAGTGCAGGGGGTCTATGGTATGAGCAGTTCTTC.

The genes are TRBV11-3 and TRBJ2-1; 10 nucleotides agree with TRBD2. J gave up 8 bases and V 5 bases, and 3 bases lay outside the gene matches. CDR3 size: 13 residues. Germline CDR1 reads SGHNT; CDR2 reads YENEEA. The chain's CDR3 is CASSRAGGHEQFF. The CDR3 DNA reads as TGTGCCAGCAGCCGAGCGGGAGGGCATGAGCAGTTCTTC.

The chain joins TRBV19 to TRBJ1-6, with D maybe TRBD1 (5 bases). Trimming left V 7 bases short and J 6 bases short, with 13 bases between. The CDR3 totals 14 residues. The germline V gene has CDR1 LNHDA and CDR2 SQIVND (reference sequence). CDR3 region: CASTGTGGNSPLHF. As DNA, the CDR3 is TGTGCCAGTACTGGGACGGGGGGTAATTCACCCCTCCACTTT.

The genes are TRBV6-9 and TRBJ2-2; TRBD1 might be the D (5 bases). Germline V gives CDR1 MNHGY, CDR2 SVAAGI. There are 11 residues in the CDR3. Trimming took 11 bases from V and 5 from J, leaving 9 bases between them. The CDR3 reads CAGARTGELFF. The CDR3 DNA reads as TGTGCCGGGGCGAGGACCGGGGAGCTGTTTTTT.

The CDR3 reads CASTWGGIDEQFF. The CDR3 DNA reads as TGTGCCAGCACCTGGGGGGGGATCGATGAGCAGTTCTTC. The chain links TRBV2 to TRBJ2-1; 7 bases agree with TRBD2. CDR1 is SNHLY, CDR2 FYNNEI, per germline. This CDR3 is built from 13 residues. V gave up 7 bases and J gave up 8 bases; unmatched junction bases: 8.